The 18 T cell receptor beta chains below come from one sample, sequenced in a study of a mutant IDH1 vaccine in newly diagnosed glioma. Clones were read by immunoSEQ multiplex PCR, and TCRdb kept only the in-frame ones, dropping some. The sample consists of about 36,000 clones, 75% to 85% of them appearing once. For these TCRs, the target antigens are not known. Described time point: week 11, during vaccination. Each vaccine dose was 300 ug of mutant IDH1 20-mer peptide, with topical imiquimod. The source material was peripheral blood mononuclear cells (PBMCs), sampled from a glioma patient whose treatment included an IDH1 peptide vaccine. The receptor source for this set is a woman aged 25 to 39 with glioma. Some clones in this sample may be carry-over from other donors' samples.

V is TRBV6-6 and J is TRBJ2-1; D remains unclear. The germline V gene has CDR1 MNHNY and CDR2 SVGAGI (reference sequence). V dropped 5 bases and J dropped 8 bases, with 16 bases sitting between them. The CDR3 is 14 residues long. Here the CDR3 reads CASSEDGFNDEQFF. The CDR3 DNA follows: TGTGCCAGCAGTGAGGACGGGTTCAACGATGAGCAGTTCTTC.

The gene calls are TRBV7-9 and TRBJ2-6; D gene ambiguous. The CDR3 spans 15 residues. The V gene's germline CDR1 is SEHNR and CDR2 FQNEAQ (reference sequence). V was trimmed by 4 bases and J by 0 bases, leaving 7 bases between them. The CDR3 sequence: CASSSRNSGANVLTF. In DNA, the CDR3 is TGTGCCAGCAGCTCCAGGAACTCTGGGGCCAACGTCCTGACTTTC.

The chain has TRBV27 and TRBJ2-4, with 9 bases matching TRBD1. The germline V gene encodes CDR1 MNHEY and CDR2 SMNVEV (reference sequence). V was clipped by 4 bases and J by 6 bases; unmatched bases: 4. This CDR3 contains 14 residues. The CDR3 DNA sequence: TGTGCCAGCAGTTACAGGGGGCGCAGAAACATTCAGTACTTC. The encoded protein is CASSYRGRRNIQYF.

This rearrangement joins TRBV11-3 to TRBJ2-7; TRBD2 might be the D (5 bases). The CDR3 runs to 13 residues. V lost 4 bases, J lost 2 bases, and 9 bases lay in between. In germline, CDR1 is SGHNT, CDR2 YENEEA. DNA for the CDR3: TGTGCCAGCAGCTCGGACTCCGCCTACGAGCAGTACTTC. Its protein is CASSSDSAYEQYF.

V usage is TRBV5-1 and J usage is TRBJ2-1; D might be TRBD2 (6 bases). The ends were cut back, 0 bases at V and 9 bases at J, with 16 bases in the middle. This CDR3 is 15 amino acids long. Germline V gene data show CDR1 as SGHRS and CDR2 as YFSETQ. This CDR3 reads CASSLAGEKVGEQFF. As DNA, the CDR3 is TGCGCCAGCAGCTTGGCGGGGGAGAAAGTTGGTGAGCAGTTCTTC.

V is TRBV5-5 and J is TRBJ2-2; 9 positions match TRBD2. Germline V gene data show CDR1 as SGHKS and CDR2 as YYEKEE (reference sequence). The junction had 13 bases not matched to a gene; V was cut back by 4 bases and J by 6 bases. The CDR3 extends over 17 amino acids. The CDR3 sequence is CASSPLAAGGRAGELFF. CDR3 nucleotide sequence: TGTGCCAGCAGCCCCTTGGCTGCGGGAGGGAGGGCCGGGGAGCTGTTTTTT.

The chain joins TRBV11-2 to TRBJ2-3; TRBD2 agrees at 7 bases. Germline CDR1 is SGHAT and CDR2 is FQNNGV. V lost 3 bases and J lost 4; bases outside the gene matches: 4. There are 14 residues in the CDR3. The CDR3 region has the DNA TGTGCCAGCAGCTTCGGGGCGGGAGCAGATACGCAGTATTTT. The encoded protein is CASSFGAGADTQYF. Looking up the rest from reference TRBV11-2 and TRBJ2-3 gives the full variable domain: EAGVAQSPRYKIIEKRQSVAFWCNPISGHATLYWYQQILGQGPKLLIQFQNNGVVDDSQLPKDRFSAERLKGVDSTLKIQPAKLEDSAVYLCASSFGAGADTQYFGPGTRLTVL.

This clone was found once. V is TRBV5-1 and J is TRBJ2-2; D remains ambiguous. The CDR3 extends over 14 amino acids. Germline V gives CDR1 SGHRS, CDR2 YFSETQ. V was pared by 3 bases and J by 0 bases, with 6 bases between. This CDR3 is CASSSTSNTGELFF. CDR3 coding DNA: TGCGCCAGCAGCTCGACATCGAACACCGGGGAGCTGTTTTTT.

This chain links TRBV15 with TRBJ2-3; possibly TRBD1 for D (6 bases). The CDR3 has 14 residues. With 0 bases removed from V and 5 bases from J, the gap between germline ends came to 9 bases. Per germline, CDR1 LNHNV and CDR2 YYDKDF (reference sequence). This chain's CDR3 is CATSRDGRGDTQYF. The CDR3 DNA is TGTGCCACCAGCAGAGATGGCAGGGGAGATACGCAGTATTTT.

The V gene is TRBV21-1, the J gene TRBJ1-5; the table's D call, TRBD1, has no DNA check behind it. TRBV21-1 is given as a pseudogene. The CDR3 sequence is 15 residues long. The DNA of the CDR3 is TGTGCCAGCAGCAAAGAGGTCAGGGTACATCAGCCCCAGCATTTT. The encoded protein is CASSKEVRVHQPQHF.

In its sample, this clone was seen a few times. The CDR3 is CASSPRIGGAYINEQFF. The CDR3 bases are TGTGCCAGCTCACCACGGATAGGGGGGGCCTATATCAATGAGCAGTTCTTC. J is TRBJ2-1 and V is TRBV18; TRBD2 is a possible D gene (7 bases). Germline-derived CDR1 and CDR2 are KGHSH and LQKENI. There are 17 residues in the CDR3. The V and J ends lost 1 base and 6 bases respectively, with 19 bases between them.

This rearrangement joins TRBV28 to TRBJ1-2; unclear D gene. V was shortened by 8 bases and J by 5 bases, with 9 bases between the two germline ends. Germline-derived CDR1 and CDR2 are MDHEN and SYDVKM. The CDR3 is 11 amino acids. Here the CDR3 DNA reads TGTGCCAGCCGGGGTTTATATGGCTACACCTTC. Encoded protein: CASRGLYGYTF.

This clone was picked up a small number of times. V is TRBV12-5 and J is TRBJ1-1, with D possibly being TRBD1 (6 bases). The V end lost 1 base, the J end lost 1 base, and 7 bases lay between the germline ends. The CDR3 consists of 14 residues. CDR1 is LGHNT and CDR2 is FRNRAP in the germline V gene. In nucleotides, the CDR3 is TGTGCTAGTGGTTTGGGGACAGCGAACACTGAAGCTTTCTTT. Its protein product is CASGLGTANTEAFF. Full variable domain (remainder filled in from reference TRBV12-5 and TRBJ1-1): DARVTQTPRHKVTEMGQEVTMRCQPILGHNTVFWYRQTMMQGLELLAYFRNRAPLDDSGMPKDRFSAEMPDATLATLKIQPSEPRDSAVYFCASGLGTANTEAFFGQGTRLTVV.

The chain employs TRBV30 and TRBJ2-3, with D unclear. Germline CDR1 GTSNPN, CDR2 SVGIG (reference sequence). The CDR3 has 12 residues. V was clipped by 4 bases and J by 1 base, with 6 bases between them. This chain's CDR3 is CAWTGGTDTQYF. In nucleotides, the CDR3 is TGTGCCTGGACAGGAGGCACAGATACGCAGTATTTT.

CDR3 amino acids: CASSPPRQAWGYTF. The CDR3 DNA sequence: TGTGCCAGCTCACCACCCCGGCAGGCGTGGGGCTACACCTTC. The chain couples TRBV18 to TRBJ1-2; no clear D. V shed 0 bases and J shed 8 bases, with 13 bases lying between them. The length of the CDR3 is 14 residues. Germline loops: CDR1 KGHSH, CDR2 LQKENI.

V gene TRBV6-5 combines with J gene TRBJ1-4; maybe TRBD1 (5 bases). V lost 8 bases and J lost 5, with 15 bases in between. Germline V CDR1 and CDR2: MNHEY, SVGAGI. CDR3 length equals 14 residues. The CDR3 bases are TGTGCCAGCCGGCCGGGACGGGAGAATGAAAAACTGTTTTTT. Amino acid sequence: CASRPGRENEKLFF.

The V gene is TRBV27, the J gene TRBJ1-2, with D hard to call. The V and J ends lost 2 bases and 0 bases respectively, with 4 bases between them. Germline CDR1 is MNHEY and CDR2 is SMNVEV (reference sequence). The CDR3 loop spans 13 amino acids. The CDR3 reads CASSLRANYGYTF. CDR3 nucleotides: TGTGCCAGCAGTTTAAGGGCTAACTATGGCTACACCTTC.

This chain uses TRBV5-1 with TRBJ2-7; 8 bases fit TRBD1. V gave up 0 bases and J gave up 2 bases; unmatched junction bases: 1. This CDR3 is built from 14 residues. Germline assignment: CDR1 SGHRS and CDR2 YFSETQ. This chain's CDR3 is CASSLGTGPYEQYF. In DNA form, the CDR3 reads TGCGCCAGCAGCTTGGGGACAGGGCCCTACGAGCAGTACTTC.